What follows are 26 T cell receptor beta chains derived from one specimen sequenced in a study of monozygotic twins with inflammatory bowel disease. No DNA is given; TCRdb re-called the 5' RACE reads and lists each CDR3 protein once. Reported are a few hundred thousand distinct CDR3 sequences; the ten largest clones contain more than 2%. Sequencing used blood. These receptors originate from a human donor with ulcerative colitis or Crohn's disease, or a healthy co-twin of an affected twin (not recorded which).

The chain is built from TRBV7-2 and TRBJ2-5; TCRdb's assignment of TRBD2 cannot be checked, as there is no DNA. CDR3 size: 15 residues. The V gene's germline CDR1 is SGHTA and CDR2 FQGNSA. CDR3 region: CASSLVSSGGETQYF.

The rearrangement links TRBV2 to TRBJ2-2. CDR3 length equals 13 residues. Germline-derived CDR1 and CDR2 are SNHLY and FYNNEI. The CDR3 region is CASSEAFYGELFF.

This chain's CDR3 is CASSTRLAGGRETQYF. The chain employs TRBV7-6 and TRBJ2-5; TCRdb lists TRBD2, though no DNA is available to test this call. Germline CDR1 and CDR2: SGHVS and FNYEAQ. The CDR3 consists of 16 residues.

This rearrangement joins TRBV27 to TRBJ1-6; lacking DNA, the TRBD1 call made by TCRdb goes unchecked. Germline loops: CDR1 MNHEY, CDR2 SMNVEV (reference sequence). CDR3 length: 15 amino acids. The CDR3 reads CASRPTGSYNSPLHF.

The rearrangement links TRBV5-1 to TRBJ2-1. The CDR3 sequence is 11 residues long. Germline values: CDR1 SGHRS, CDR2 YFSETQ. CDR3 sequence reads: CASSSTNEQFF. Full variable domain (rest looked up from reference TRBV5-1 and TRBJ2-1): KAGVTQTPRYLIKTRGQQVTLSCSPISGHRSVSWYQQTPGQGLQFLFEYFSETQRNKGNFPGRFSGRQFSNSRSEMNVSTLELGDSALYLCASSSTNEQFFGPGTRLTVL.

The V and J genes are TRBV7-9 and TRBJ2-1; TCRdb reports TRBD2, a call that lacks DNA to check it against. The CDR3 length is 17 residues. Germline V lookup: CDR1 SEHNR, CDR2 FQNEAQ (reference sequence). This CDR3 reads CASSLRTSGRSYNEQFF.

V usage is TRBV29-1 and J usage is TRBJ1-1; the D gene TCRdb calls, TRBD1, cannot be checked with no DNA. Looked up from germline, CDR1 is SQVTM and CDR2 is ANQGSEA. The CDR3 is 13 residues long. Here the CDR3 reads CSVAPRADTEAFF. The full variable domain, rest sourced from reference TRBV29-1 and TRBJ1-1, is SAVISQKPSRDICQRGTSLTIQCQVDSQVTMMFWYRQQPGQSLTLIATANQGSEATYESGFVIDKFPISRPNLTFSTLTVSNMSPEDSSIYLCSVAPRADTEAFFGQGTRLTVV.

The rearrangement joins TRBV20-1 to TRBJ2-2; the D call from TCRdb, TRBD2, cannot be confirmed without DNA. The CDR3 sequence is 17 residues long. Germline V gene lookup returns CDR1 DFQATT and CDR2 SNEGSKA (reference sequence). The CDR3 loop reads CSARWGLAEANTGELFF.

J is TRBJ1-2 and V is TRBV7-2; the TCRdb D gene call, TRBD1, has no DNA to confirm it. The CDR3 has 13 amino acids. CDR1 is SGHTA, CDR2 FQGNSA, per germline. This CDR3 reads CASSFDRSYGYTF.

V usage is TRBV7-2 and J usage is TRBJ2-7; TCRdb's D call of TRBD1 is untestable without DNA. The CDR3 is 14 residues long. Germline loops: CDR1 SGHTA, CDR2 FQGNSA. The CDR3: CASSPTGATYEQYF.

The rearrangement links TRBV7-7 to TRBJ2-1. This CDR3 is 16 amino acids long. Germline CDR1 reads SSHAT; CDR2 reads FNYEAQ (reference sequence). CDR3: CASSPRLAMSYNEQFF.

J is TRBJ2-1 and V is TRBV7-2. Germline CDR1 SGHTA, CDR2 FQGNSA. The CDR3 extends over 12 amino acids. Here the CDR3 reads CASSLIYNEQFF.

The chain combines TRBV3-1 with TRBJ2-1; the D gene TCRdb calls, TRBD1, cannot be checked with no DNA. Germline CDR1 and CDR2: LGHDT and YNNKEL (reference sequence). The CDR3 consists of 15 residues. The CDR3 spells CASSQGGRMSNEQFF.

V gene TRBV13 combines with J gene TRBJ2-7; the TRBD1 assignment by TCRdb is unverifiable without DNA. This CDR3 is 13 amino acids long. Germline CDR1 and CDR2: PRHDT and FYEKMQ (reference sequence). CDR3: CASTLQGTYEQYF.

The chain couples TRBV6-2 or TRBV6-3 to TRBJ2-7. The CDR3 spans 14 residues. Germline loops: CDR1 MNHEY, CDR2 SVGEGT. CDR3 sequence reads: CASSYSITPVEQYF.

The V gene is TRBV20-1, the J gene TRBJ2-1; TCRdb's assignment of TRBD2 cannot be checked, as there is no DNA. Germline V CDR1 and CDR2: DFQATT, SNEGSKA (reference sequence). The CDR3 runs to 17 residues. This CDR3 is CSARGPLTSAIYNEQFF.

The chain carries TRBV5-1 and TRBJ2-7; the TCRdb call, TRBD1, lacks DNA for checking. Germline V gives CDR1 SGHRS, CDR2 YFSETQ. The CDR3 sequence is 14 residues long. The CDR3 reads CASRSGVVHYEQYF. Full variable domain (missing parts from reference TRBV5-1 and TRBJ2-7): KAGVTQTPRYLIKTRGQQVTLSCSPISGHRSVSWYQQTPGQGLQFLFEYFSETQRNKGNFPGRFSGRQFSNSRSEMNVSTLELGDSALYLCASRSGVVHYEQYFGPGTRLTVT.

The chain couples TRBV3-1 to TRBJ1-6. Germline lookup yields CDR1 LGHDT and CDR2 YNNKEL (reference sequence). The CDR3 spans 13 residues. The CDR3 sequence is CASSQGPDSPLHF.

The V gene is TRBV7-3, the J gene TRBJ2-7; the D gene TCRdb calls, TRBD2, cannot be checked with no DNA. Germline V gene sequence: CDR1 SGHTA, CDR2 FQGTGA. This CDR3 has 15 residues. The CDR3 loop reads CASSLTAGGNYEQYF.

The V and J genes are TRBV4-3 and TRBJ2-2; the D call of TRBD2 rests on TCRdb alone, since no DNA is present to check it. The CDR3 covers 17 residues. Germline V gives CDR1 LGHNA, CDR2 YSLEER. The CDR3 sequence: CASSPEGLAVNTGELFF.

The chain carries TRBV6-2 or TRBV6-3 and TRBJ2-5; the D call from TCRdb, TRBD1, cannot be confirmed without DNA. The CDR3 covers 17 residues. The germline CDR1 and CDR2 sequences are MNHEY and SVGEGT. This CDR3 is CASSSGTTAAPRETQYF.

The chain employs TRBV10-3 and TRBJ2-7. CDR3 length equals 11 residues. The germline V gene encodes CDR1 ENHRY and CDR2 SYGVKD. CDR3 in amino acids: CAISGLYEQYF.

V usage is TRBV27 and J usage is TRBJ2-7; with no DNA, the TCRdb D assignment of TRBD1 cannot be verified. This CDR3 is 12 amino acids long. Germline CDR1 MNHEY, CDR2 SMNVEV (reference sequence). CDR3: CAIGRTPREQYF.

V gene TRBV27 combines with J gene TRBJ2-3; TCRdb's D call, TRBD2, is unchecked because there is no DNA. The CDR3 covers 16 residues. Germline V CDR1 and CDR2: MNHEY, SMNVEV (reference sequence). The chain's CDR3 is CASFLRALLRTDTQYF.

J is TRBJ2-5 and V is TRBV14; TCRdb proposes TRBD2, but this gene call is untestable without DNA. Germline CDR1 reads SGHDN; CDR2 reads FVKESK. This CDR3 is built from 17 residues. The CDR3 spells CASSRGTSGSLSETQYF. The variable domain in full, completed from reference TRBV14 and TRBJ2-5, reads EAGVTQFPSHSVIEKGQTVTLRCDPISGHDNLYWYRRVMGKEIKFLLHFVKESKQDESGMPNNRFLAERTGGTYSTLKVQPAELEDSGVYFCASSRGTSGSLSETQYFGPGTRLLVL.

This CDR3 reads CATSTTRRLPLLGPGNEQFF. V and J are TRBV15 and TRBJ2-1; TCRdb's assignment of TRBD2 cannot be checked, as there is no DNA. CDR3 length: 20 residues. CDR1 and CDR2 (germline): LNHNV, YYDKDF (reference sequence).